These 14 T cell receptor beta chains came from one sample sequenced in a study of Graves' ophthalmopathy and Graves' hyperthyroidism. The authors amplified TCR beta CDR3 regions, and they did so from RNA transcripts for repertoire sequencing. Following a first-round RT-PCR that used HTBI primers, a second-round multiplex PCR was carried out. TCRdb ran MiXCR on the multiplex PCR reads and lists one entry per CDR3 protein. Among some 350,000 distinct CDR3 sequences, roughly 15% were seen once, and the ten largest hold 2% to 3%. Sequencing input: peripheral blood. Receptors were obtained from an adult woman with stable Graves' hyperthyroidism.

At least ten counts were recorded for this clonotype. The rearrangement joins TRBV3-1 to TRBJ1-1; D is uncertain. Trimming removed 1 base from V and 1 base from J, with 7 bases in between. The CDR3 consists of 14 residues. Germline-derived CDR1 and CDR2 are LGHDT and YNNKEL (reference sequence). CDR3 protein: CASSQGLKNTEAFF. CDR3 DNA sequence: TGTGCCAGCAGCCAAGGTCTTAAGAACACTGAAGCTTTCTTT.

This clonotype was seen a few times. CDR3 bases: TGTGCCAGCAGTTACGGAGGGGAAGCGGGTTGGGTTGACACCGGGGAGCTGTTTTTT. This gives the protein CASSYGGEAGWVDTGELFF. The J gene is TRBJ2-2, the V gene TRBV6-7; D possibly corresponds to TRBD2 (6 bases). TRBV6-7 is an open reading frame whose function is uncertain. V lost 2 bases to trimming and J lost 3 bases, with 22 bases between them. The length of the CDR3 is 19 residues.

This clonotype turned up a few times. Possible read error: a much larger clone is one base away. The CDR3 DNA follows: TGCAGCGTTCCGAACGAGCAGAAAAACGTTCAGTACTTC. Its translation is CSVPNEQKNVQYF. This rearrangement joins TRBV29-1 to TRBJ2-4; D unclear. The CDR3 consists of 13 residues. Per germline, CDR1 SQVTM and CDR2 ANQGSEA.

The chain has TRBV12-3 or TRBV12-4 and TRBJ1-1; 8 nucleotides line up with TRBD1. V lost 4 bases, J lost 5 bases, and 12 bases stayed unmatched. The CDR3 is 16 amino acids. CDR3 DNA sequence: TGTGCCAGCAGTTCAAGCCTAAGACAGGGGTGGACTGAAGCTTTCTTT. Translating gives CASSSSLRQGWTEAFF.

Ten or more counts support this clonotype. V is TRBV4-2 and J is TRBJ1-1; tentatively, D is TRBD1 (5 bases). The germline V gene encodes CDR1 LGHNA and CDR2 YNFKEQ. The CDR3 loop spans 14 amino acids. V was clipped by 2 bases and J by 11 bases, with 18 bases between them. The CDR3 DNA follows: TGTGCCAGCAGCCAACCCGCGACGGGGCTGAGTGCTTTCTTT. Encoded protein: CASSQPATGLSAFF.

This clonotype has at least ten counts. The V and J genes are TRBV7-2 and TRBJ2-4, with a possible D match to TRBD2 (6 bases). The V end lost 0 bases, the J end lost 7 bases, and 16 bases lay between the germline ends. The CDR3 spans 16 residues. In germline, CDR1 is SGHTA, CDR2 FQGNSA. For the CDR3, the DNA is TGTGCCAGCAGCTTAGCTGGCCCCGGTGGGGGGAACATTCAGTACTTC. Its protein product is CASSLAGPGGGNIQYF.

There are many counts of this clonotype. The V and J genes are TRBV6-2 or TRBV6-3 and TRBJ2-6, with D possibly matching TRBD1 (5 bases). The V end lost 2 bases, the J end lost 10 bases, and 9 bases lay between the germline ends. The CDR3 is made up of 13 amino acids. Germline-derived CDR1 and CDR2 are MNHEY and SVGEGT. In nucleotides, the CDR3 is TGTGCCAGCAGTTACCCTGCAGGGAACGTCCTGACTTTC. Translating it yields CASSYPAGNVLTF.

Many counts were recorded for this clonotype. The chain links TRBV6-5 to TRBJ2-5, with D possibly matching TRBD1 (6 bases). The V and J ends lost 6 bases and 5 bases respectively, with 13 bases between them. This CDR3 is 13 amino acids long. Germline assignment: CDR1 MNHEY and CDR2 SVGAGI. The CDR3 DNA sequence: TGTGCCAGCAGCTACAGGGTCACGGAGACCCAGTACTTC. The encoded protein is CASSYRVTETQYF.

Ten or more counts support this clonotype. The rearrangement links TRBV24-1 to TRBJ1-6; possibly TRBD1 for D (5 bases). Trimming left V 2 bases short and J 6 bases short, with 10 bases between. Per the germline V gene, CDR1 is KGHDR and CDR2 is SFDVKD. There are 15 residues in the CDR3. CDR3 amino acids: CATSDSTESNSPLHF. The DNA for the CDR3 is TGTGCCACCAGTGATTCGACAGAGAGTAATTCACCCCTCCACTTT.

At least ten counts were recorded for this clonotype. The V gene is TRBV12-3 or TRBV12-4, the J gene TRBJ2-7; tentatively, D is TRBD1 or TRBD2 (7 bases each). Deletions cut 6 bases from V and 10 bases from J, with 13 bases between. This CDR3 contains 11 residues. CDR3 in amino acids: CASSSGTAQYF. DNA for the CDR3: TGTGCCAGCAGCAGCGGGACAGCACAGTACTTC.

In the case of this clonotype: Relative to the germline gene, one junction end is altered; a read error may explain this. This rearrangement joins TRBV12-3 or TRBV12-4 to TRBJ1-1; D uncertain. This CDR3 is built from 14 residues. The CDR3 region is CASLTGRGHTDAFF. The CDR3 region has the DNA TGTGCCAGCCTCACCGGGAGAGGGCATACTGATGCTTTCTTT.

This clonotype was picked up many times. The gene calls are TRBV15 and TRBJ2-2; perhaps D is TRBD1 or TRBD2 (5 bases each). CDR1 and CDR2 from the germline V gene are LNHNV and YYDKDF (reference sequence). With 0 bases removed from V and 3 bases from J, the gap between germline ends came to 17 bases. This CDR3 is built from 18 residues. The CDR3 reads CATSREGAPGVDTGELFF. CDR3 DNA: TGTGCCACCAGCAGAGAAGGGGCGCCCGGGGTGGACACCGGGGAGCTGTTTTTT.

The rearrangement uses TRBV10-2 and TRBJ1-1, with D maybe TRBD1 (6 bases). V gave up 1 base and J gave up 11 bases, with 20 bases separating them. Germline assignment: CDR1 WSHSY and CDR2 SAAADI. The CDR3 length is 15 residues. The CDR3 reads CASSEFGGGVPSAFF. In nucleotides, the CDR3 is TGCGCCAGCAGTGAGTTTGGGGGGGGCGTACCAAGCGCTTTCTTT.

The chain couples TRBV7-3 to TRBJ2-1, with 8 bases matching TRBD2. In germline, CDR1 is SGHTA, CDR2 FQGTGA. The CDR3 length is 15 residues. The junction had 5 bases not matched to a gene; V was cut back by 5 bases and J by 2 bases. Here the CDR3 reads CASSQSGGPYNEQFF. The CDR3 DNA reads as TGTGCCAGCAGCCAGAGCGGGGGACCCTACAATGAGCAGTTCTTC.